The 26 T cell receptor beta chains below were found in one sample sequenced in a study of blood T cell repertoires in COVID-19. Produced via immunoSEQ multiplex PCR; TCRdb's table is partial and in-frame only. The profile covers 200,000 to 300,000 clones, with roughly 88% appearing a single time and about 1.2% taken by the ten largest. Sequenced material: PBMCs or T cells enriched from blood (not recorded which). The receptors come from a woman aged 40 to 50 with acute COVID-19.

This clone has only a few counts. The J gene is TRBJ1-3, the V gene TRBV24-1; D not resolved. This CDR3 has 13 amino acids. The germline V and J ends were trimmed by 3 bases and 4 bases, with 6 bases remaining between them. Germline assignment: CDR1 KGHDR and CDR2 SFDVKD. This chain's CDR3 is CATSDTPGNTIYF. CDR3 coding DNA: TGTGCCACCAGTGATACACCAGGAAACACCATATATTTT.

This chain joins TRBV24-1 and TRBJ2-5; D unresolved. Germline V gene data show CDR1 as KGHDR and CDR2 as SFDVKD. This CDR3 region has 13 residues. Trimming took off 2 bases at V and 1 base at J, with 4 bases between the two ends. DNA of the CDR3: TGTGCCACCAGTGATTCTATCCAAGAGACCCAGTACTTC. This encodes CATSDSIQETQYF.

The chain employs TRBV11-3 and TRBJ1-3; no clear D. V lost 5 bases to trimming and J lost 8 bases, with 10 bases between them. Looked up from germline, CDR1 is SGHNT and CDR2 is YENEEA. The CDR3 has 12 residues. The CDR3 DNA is TGTGCCAGCAGCCAAACTCGGGACACCATATATTTT. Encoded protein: CASSQTRDTIYF.

The CDR3 region is CASSTTGNQETQYF. In DNA form, the CDR3 reads TGTGCCAGCAGTACGACCGGGAACCAAGAGACCCAGTACTTC. The V and J genes are TRBV7-3 and TRBJ2-5; D might be TRBD2 (5 bases). The CDR3 consists of 14 residues. The V end lost 6 bases, the J end lost 0 bases, and 11 bases lay between the germline ends. The germline V gene encodes CDR1 SGHTA and CDR2 FQGTGA.

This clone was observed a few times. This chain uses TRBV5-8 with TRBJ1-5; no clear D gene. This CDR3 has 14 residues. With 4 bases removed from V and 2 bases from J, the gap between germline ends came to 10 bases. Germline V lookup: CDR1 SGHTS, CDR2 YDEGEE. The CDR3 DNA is TGTGCCAGCAGCCAACGGGTGGGCAATCAGCCCCAGCATTTT. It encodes CASSQRVGNQPQHF.

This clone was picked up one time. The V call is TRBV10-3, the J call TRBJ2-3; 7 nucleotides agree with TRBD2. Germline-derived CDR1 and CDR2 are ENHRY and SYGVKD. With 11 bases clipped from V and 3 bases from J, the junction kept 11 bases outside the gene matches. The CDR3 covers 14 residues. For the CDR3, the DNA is TGTGCCGAGGCGGAGCGGGAAGGGACAGATACGCAGTATTTT. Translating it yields CAEAEREGTDTQYF.

DNA for the CDR3: TGTGCCAGCAGCTTACAGGAGGGGGCGAGAGGAAACACCATATATTTT. Its protein is CASSLQEGARGNTIYF. This chain links TRBV7-9 with TRBJ1-3, with 7 bases matching TRBD1. There are 16 residues in the CDR3. The germline V gene encodes CDR1 SEHNR and CDR2 FQNEAQ (reference sequence). The V and J ends lost 2 bases and 4 bases, in that order; junction bases with no gene match: 8. Complete variable domain (other parts from reference TRBV7-9 and TRBJ1-3): DTGVSQNPRHKITKRGQNVTFRCDPISEHNRLYWYRQTLGQGPEFLTYFQNEAQLEKSRLLSDRFSAERPKGSFSTLEIQRTEQGDSAMYLCASSLQEGARGNTIYFGEGSWLTVV.

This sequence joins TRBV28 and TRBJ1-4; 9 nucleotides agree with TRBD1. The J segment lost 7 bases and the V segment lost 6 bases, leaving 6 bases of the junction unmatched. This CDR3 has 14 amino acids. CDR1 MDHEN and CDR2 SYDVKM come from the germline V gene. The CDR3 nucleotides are TGTGCCAGCAGGACGGGACAGGGAGCTGAAAAACTGTTTTTT. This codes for CASRTGQGAEKLFF.

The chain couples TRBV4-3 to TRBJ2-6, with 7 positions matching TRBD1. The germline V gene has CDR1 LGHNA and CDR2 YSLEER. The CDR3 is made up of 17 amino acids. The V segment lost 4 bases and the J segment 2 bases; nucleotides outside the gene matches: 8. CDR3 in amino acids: CASSPQGVIAGANVLTF. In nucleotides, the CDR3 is TGCGCCAGCAGCCCGCAGGGGGTTATAGCTGGGGCCAACGTCCTGACTTTC.

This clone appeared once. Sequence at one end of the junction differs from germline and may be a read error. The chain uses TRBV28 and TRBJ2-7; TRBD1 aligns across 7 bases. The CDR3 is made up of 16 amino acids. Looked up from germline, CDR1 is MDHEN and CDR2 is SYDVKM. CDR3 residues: CASSLEDRTFSSEQYF. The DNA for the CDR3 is TGTGCCAGCAGTTTAGAGGACAGGACCTTTTCCTCCGAGCAGTACTTC.

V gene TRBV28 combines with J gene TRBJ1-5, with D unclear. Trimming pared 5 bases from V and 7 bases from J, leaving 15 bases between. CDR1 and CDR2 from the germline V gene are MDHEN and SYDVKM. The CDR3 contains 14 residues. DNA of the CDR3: TGTGCCAGCAGTCCCGACACGTTTAGGCAGCCCCAGCATTTT. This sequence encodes CASSPDTFRQPQHF.

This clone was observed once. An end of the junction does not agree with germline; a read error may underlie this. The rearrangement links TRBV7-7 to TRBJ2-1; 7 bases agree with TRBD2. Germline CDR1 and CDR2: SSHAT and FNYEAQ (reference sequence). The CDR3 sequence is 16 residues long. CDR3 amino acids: CASSPQAGRTYNEQFF. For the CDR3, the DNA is TGTGCTAGCAGCCCCCAAGCGGGAAGAACCTACAATGAGCAGTTCTTC.

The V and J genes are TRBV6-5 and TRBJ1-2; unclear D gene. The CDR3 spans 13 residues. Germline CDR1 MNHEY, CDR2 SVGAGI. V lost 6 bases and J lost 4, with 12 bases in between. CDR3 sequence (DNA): TGTGCCAGCAGGAGGGCAGACGTCTATGGCTACACCTTC. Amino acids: CASRRADVYGYTF.

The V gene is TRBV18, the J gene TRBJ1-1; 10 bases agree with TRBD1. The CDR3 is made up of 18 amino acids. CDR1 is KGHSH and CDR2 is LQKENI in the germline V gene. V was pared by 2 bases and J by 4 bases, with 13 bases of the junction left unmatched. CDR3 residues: CASSPFYVGTGESTEAFF. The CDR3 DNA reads TGTGCCAGCTCACCATTCTACGTTGGGACAGGGGAAAGCACTGAAGCTTTCTTT. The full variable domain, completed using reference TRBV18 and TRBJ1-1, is NAGVMQNPRHLVRRRGQEARLRCSPMKGHSHVYWYRQLPEEGLKFMVYLQKENIIDESGMPKERFSAEFPKEGPSILRIQQVVRGDSAAYFCASSPFYVGTGESTEAFFGQGTRLTVV.

The DNA of the CDR3 is TGTGCCACCAGTGAAGGGACAGGGGCTGAAAAACTGTTTTTT. This sequence encodes CATSEGTGAEKLFF. V and J are TRBV24-1 and TRBJ1-4; 10 positions agree with TRBD1. With V trimmed by 4 bases and J by 7 bases, 2 bases remained unmatched. Germline CDR1 reads KGHDR; CDR2 reads SFDVKD. This CDR3 has 14 residues.

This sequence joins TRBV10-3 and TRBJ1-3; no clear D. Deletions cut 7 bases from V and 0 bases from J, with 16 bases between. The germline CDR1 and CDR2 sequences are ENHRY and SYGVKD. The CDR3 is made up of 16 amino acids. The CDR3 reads CAIKRGPVDSGNTIYF. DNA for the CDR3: TGTGCCATCAAGCGGGGTCCAGTAGACTCTGGAAACACCATATATTTT.

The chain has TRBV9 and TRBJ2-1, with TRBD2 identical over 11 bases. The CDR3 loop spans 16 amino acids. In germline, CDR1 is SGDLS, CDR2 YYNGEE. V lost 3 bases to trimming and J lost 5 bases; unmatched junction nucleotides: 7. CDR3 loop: CASSERLAGGNNEQFF. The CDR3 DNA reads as TGTGCCAGCAGCGAACGATTAGCGGGAGGGAACAATGAGCAGTTCTTC.

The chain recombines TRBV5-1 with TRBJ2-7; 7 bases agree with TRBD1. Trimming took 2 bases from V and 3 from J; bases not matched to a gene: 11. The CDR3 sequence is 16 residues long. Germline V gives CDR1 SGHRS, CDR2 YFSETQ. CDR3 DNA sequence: TGCGCCAGCAGCTTCTACCTAACAGGGGCCAACTACGAGCAGTACTTC. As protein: CASSFYLTGANYEQYF.

The CDR3 loop is CASSRQGDTEAFF. The CDR3 DNA is TGTGCCAGCAGTCGACAGGGTGACACTGAAGCTTTCTTT. This sequence joins TRBV6-2 or TRBV6-3 and TRBJ1-1; 7 bases map to TRBD1. The CDR3 is 13 residues long. Germline loops: CDR1 MNHEY, CDR2 SVGEGT. V trimming: 5 bases; J trimming: 3 bases; junction bases outside the gene matches: 3.

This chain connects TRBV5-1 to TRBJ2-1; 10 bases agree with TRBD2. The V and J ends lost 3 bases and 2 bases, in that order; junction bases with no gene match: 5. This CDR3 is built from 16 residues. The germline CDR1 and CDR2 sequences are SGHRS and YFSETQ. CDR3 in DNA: TGCGCCAGCAGCTCCGGGACTAGCGCTACCTACAATGAGCAGTTCTTC. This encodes CASSSGTSATYNEQFF. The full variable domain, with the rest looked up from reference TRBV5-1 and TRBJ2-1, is KAGVTQTPRYLIKTRGQQVTLSCSPISGHRSVSWYQQTPGQGLQFLFEYFSETQRNKGNFPGRFSGRQFSNSRSEMNVSTLELGDSALYLCASSSGTSATYNEQFFGPGTRLTVL.

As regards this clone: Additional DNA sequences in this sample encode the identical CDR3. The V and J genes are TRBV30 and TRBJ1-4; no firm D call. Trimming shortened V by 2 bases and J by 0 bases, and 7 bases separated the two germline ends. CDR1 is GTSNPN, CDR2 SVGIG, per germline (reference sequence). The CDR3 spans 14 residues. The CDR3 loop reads CAWSSGATNEKLFF. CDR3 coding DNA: TGTGCCTGGAGTAGCGGGGCAACTAATGAAAAACTGTTTTTT.

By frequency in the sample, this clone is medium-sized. The CDR3 is CACGLQAYEQYF. The CDR3 region has the DNA TGTGCCTGCGGACTACAGGCCTACGAGCAGTACTTC. The chain combines TRBV30 with TRBJ2-7, with D perhaps TRBD2 (6 bases). The CDR3 spans 12 residues. V lost 6 bases to trimming and J lost 2 bases, with 11 bases between them. Germline V gene data show CDR1 as GTSNPN and CDR2 as SVGIG (reference sequence).

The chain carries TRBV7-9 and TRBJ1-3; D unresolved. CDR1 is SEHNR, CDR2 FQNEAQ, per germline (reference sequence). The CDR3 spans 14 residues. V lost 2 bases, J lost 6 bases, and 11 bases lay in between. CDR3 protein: CASSLSDYLNTIYF. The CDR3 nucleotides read TGTGCCAGCAGCTTATCAGACTACCTAAACACCATATATTTT.

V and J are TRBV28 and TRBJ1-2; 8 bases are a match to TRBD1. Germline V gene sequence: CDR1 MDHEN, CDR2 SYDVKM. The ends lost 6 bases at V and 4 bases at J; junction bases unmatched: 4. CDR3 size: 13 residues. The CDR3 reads CASSRTGPYGYTF. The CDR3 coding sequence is TGTGCCAGCAGCCGGACAGGGCCCTATGGCTACACCTTC.

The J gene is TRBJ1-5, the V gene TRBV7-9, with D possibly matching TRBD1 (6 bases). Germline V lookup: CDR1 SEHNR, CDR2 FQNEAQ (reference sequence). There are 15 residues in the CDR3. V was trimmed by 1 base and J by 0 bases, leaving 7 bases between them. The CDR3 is CASSLGGHSNQPQHF. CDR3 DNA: TGTGCCAGCAGCTTAGGGGGACATAGCAATCAGCCCCAGCATTTT.

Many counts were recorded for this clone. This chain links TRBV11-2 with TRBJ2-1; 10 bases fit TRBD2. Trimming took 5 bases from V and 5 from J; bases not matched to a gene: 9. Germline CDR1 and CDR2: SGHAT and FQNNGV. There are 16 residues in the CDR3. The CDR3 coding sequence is TGTGCCAGCAGCCTCCGACGCCTAGCGGGAGACAATGAGCAGTTCTTC. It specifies CASSLRRLAGDNEQFF.